This is a list of T cell receptor beta chains from one sample in a study of CD8+ T cells in alopecia areata. Here immunoSEQ multiplex PCR was the method, and the copy in TCRdb shows in-frame clones only, minus some. The sample lists about 150,000 clones, more than 75% occurring once. The material was CD8+ T cells sorted from blood, obtained at week 0. All receptors derive from a human donor with alopecia areata. The conserved cysteine and the conserved F or W are not part of the CDR3 here.

V gene	CDR3 length	J gene	CDR3 protein
TRBV29-1	16	TRBJ2-2	SDHGSLVRDRVTGELF
TRBV11-2	11	TRBJ1-2	ASSLREWEGYT
TRBV7-9	16	TRBJ2-3	ASSLVKVGLSSTDTQY
TRBV30	10	TRBJ2-1	AWSVDTNEQF
TRBV27	11	TRBJ2-7	ASSFKVAYEQY
TRBV15	14	TRBJ2-1	ATSREGGGAYNEQF
TRBV29-1	13	TRBJ2-3	SIGGLFINTDTQY
TRBV29-1	15	TRBJ2-1	SAPGLAGGSSYNEQF
TRBV7-9	13	TRBJ1-4	ASSPETGVYEKLF
TRBV6-5	13	TRBJ1-2	ASGKLDRVFNGYT
TRBV9	13	TRBJ2-1	ASSVSRGPYNEQF
TRBV29-1	9	TRBJ1-1	SVVMNTEAF
TRBV2	13	TRBJ2-7	ASSWGGTLPYEQY
TRBV4-1	13	TRBJ1-5	ASSQEPRRNQPQH
TRBV5-1	13	TRBJ2-1	ASSHPGLASHEQF
TRBV30	11	TRBJ1-5	AWSVGDPQPQH
TRBV7-2	13	TRBJ2-7	ASSLSGESSYEQY
TRBV6-6	12	TRBJ2-7	ASSSLAETYEQY
TRBV9	13	TRBJ1-1	ASSVARAGVTEAF
TRBV5-1	9	TRBJ1-2	AIQTNYGYT
TRBV25-1	16	TRBJ2-2	ASSVRTPIWGSGGELF
TRBV27	12	TRBJ2-2	ASSLVLASGELF
TRBV5-4	13	TRBJ2-3	ASSFPGQGTDTQY
TRBV7-9	12	TRBJ2-7	ASSLSQGTYEQY
TRBV9	12	TRBJ2-4	ASSVDGSKNIQY
TRBV19	13	TRBJ1-2	ASSETKDSVYGYT
TRBV29-1	13	TRBJ1-2	SVEETTVENYGYT
TRBV10-3	11	TRBJ1-1	AIRGGRGTEAF
TRBV7-9	13	TRBJ1-2	ASSLGTGYGDGYT
TRBV7-4	14	TRBJ2-2	ASSLTFGWGTGELF
TRBV7-2	12	TRBJ2-1	ASLGQAAFGEQF
TRBV4-2	15	TRBJ2-7	ASSPIPGTSGSYEQY
TRBV30	13	TRBJ1-1	AWNDGQDSINEAF
TRBV7-6	12	TRBJ2-1	ASSKSGSGGEQF
TRBV29-1	10	TRBJ2-1	SVEGRYNEQF
TRBV7-9	15	TRBJ1-1	ASSLWGKGSTNTEAF
TRBV29-1	10	TRBJ2-7	SAEGGTGEQY
TRBV4-1	12	TRBJ2-7	ASSPGTAAYEQY
TRBV4-1	11	TRBJ1-4	ASSQDGGEKLF
TRBV27	12	TRBJ2-1	ASSFPGLYNEQF